A selection of T cell receptor beta chains follows, all from one sample in a study of blood T cell repertoires in COVID-19. Profiling relied on immunoSEQ multiplex PCR, and the TCRdb table lists in-frame clones only, not all of them. The sample lists approximately 250,000 clones; 75% to 95% were seen once. The source material was PBMCs or T cells enriched from blood (not recorded which). The source is a man between 40 and 49 years old who had been exposed to COVID-19. The CDR3 runs from the conserved cysteine through the conserved F or W. D genes are given only for firm matches. Only part of the rows carry a size: once, few, many, or a class if the clone is expanded.

TRBV10-3	once	NA	TRBJ1-1	14	CAISRGGGNTEAFF	TGTGCCATAAGCCGGGGGGGAGGTAACACTGAAGCTTTCTTT
TRBV5-6	NA	NA	TRBJ2-5	18	CASSSWLREVGPLETQYF	TGTGCCAGCAGCTCATGGTTGAGGGAGGTTGGCCCCTTAGAGACCCAGTACTTC
TRBV7-6	NA	NA	TRBJ2-3	14	CASSLTGEGDTQYF	TGTGCCAGCAGCTTAACGGGAGAGGGAGATACGCAGTATTTT
TRBV28	NA	NA	TRBJ1-2	15	CASSKRQLANYGYTF	TGTGCCAGCAGTAAGCGGCAGCTAGCTAACTATGGCTACACCTTC
TRBV28	NA	TRBD2	TRBJ2-1	17	CASRPPRSGRNNNEQFF	TGTGCCAGCAGACCCCCCCGCAGCGGGAGGAACAACAATGAGCAGTTCTTC
TRBV2	NA	TRBD1	TRBJ1-2	14	CASSDDRGLGGYTF	TGTGCCAGCAGTGATGACAGGGGGCTGGGTGGCTACACCTTC
TRBV4-2	few	NA	TRBJ2-7	15	CASSQEEGASYEQYF	TGTGCCAGCAGCCAAGAGGAGGGGGCTTCCTACGAGCAGTACTTC
TRBV5-4	NA	TRBD1	TRBJ2-7	16	CASSPEGTGVSYEQYF	TGTGCCAGCAGCCCGGAGGGGACAGGGGTCTCCTACGAGCAGTACTTC
TRBV28	NA	NA	TRBJ1-4	11	CASRSNEKLFF	TGTGCCAGCAGGTCAAATGAAAAACTGTTTTTT
TRBV7-8	NA	NA	TRBJ2-7	15	CASSLAAGMRNEQYF	TGTGCCAGCAGCTTAGCTGCAGGGATGCGGAACGAGCAGTACTTC
TRBV7-9	few	NA	TRBJ2-2	16	CASSLGTLYGTGELFF	TGTGCCAGCAGCTTAGGGACTTTGTATGGCACCGGGGAGCTGTTTTTT
TRBV7-9	NA	NA	TRBJ1-5	15	CASSLGGSLNQPQHF	TGTGCCAGCAGCTTAGGAGGTTCCCTCAATCAGCCCCAGCATTTT
TRBV9	NA	NA	TRBJ2-3	13	CASSVGGTDTQYF	TGTGCCAGCAGCGTAGGCGGCACAGATACGCAGTATTTT
TRBV7-2	NA	TRBD2	TRBJ2-2	16	CASSLVVGAGGGELFF	TGTGCCAGCAGCTTAGTTGTCGGCGCGGGAGGCGGGGAGCTGTTTTTT
TRBV18	NA	TRBD1	TRBJ2-1	12	CASSLDRGQQFF	TGTGCCAGCTCACTCGACAGGGGGCAGCAGTTCTTC
TRBV12-3/TRBV12-4	NA	TRBD2	TRBJ2-1	13	CASSPGTSGEQFF	TGTGCCAGCAGTCCCGGGACTAGCGGCGAGCAGTTCTTC
TRBV7-9	NA	NA	TRBJ2-3	13	CASSNPGTDTQYF	TGTGCCAGCAGCAACCCGGGGACAGATACGCAGTATTTT
TRBV2	NA	TRBD2	TRBJ2-3	16	CASRTKTSSSPNTQYF	TGTGCCAGCAGGACGAAGACTAGCTCTTCTCCAAATACGCAGTATTTT
TRBV5-1	NA	TRBD1	TRBJ2-7	13	CASSYGQGNEQYF	TGCGCCAGCAGCTATGGACAGGGGAATGAGCAGTACTTC
TRBV28	NA	NA	TRBJ2-7	13	CASSFLVSYEQYF	TGTGCCAGCAGTTTTTTGGTTAGTTACGAGCAGTACTTC
TRBV5-4	NA	TRBD1	TRBJ2-6	18	CASSSGLTGGSGANVLTF	TGTGCCAGCAGCTCCGGTCTCACAGGGGGCTCTGGGGCCAACGTCCTGACTTTC
TRBV5-1	NA	TRBD1	TRBJ1-1	14	CASSLDRGHTEAFF	TGCGCCAGCAGCTTAGACAGGGGGCATACTGAAGCTTTCTTT
TRBV7-3	NA	TRBD1	TRBJ1-1	14	CASSVTGVGTEAFF	TGTGCCAGCAGCGTGACAGGGGTTGGGACTGAAGCTTTCTTT
TRBV27	NA	NA	TRBJ2-7	15	CASFPTAGALGEQYF	TGTGCCAGCTTTCCAACGGCAGGGGCCTTAGGCGAGCAGTACTTC
TRBV10-3	once	TRBD2	TRBJ2-7	14	CAISESSGPYEQYF	TGTGCCATCAGTGAATCTAGCGGGCCCTACGAGCAGTACTTC
TRBV18	NA	NA	TRBJ1-5	13	CASSEGFNQPQHF	TGTGCCAGCTCAGAGGGTTTCAATCAGCCCCAGCATTTT
TRBV28	NA	TRBD1	TRBJ1-4	15	CASSLIGTGGGKLFF	TGTGCCAGCAGTTTAATCGGGACAGGGGGCGGGAAACTGTTTTTT
TRBV14	NA	NA	TRBJ2-1	16	CASSHQEIGGGGEQFF	TGTGCCAGCAGCCATCAGGAAATCGGCGGGGGCGGAGAGCAGTTCTTC
TRBV4-1	NA	TRBD1	TRBJ2-6	21	CASSQVSLMGQVTSGANVLTF	TGCGCCAGCAGCCAAGTTAGTTTAATGGGACAGGTGACCTCTGGGGCCAACGTCCTGACTTTC
TRBV19	NA	NA	TRBJ1-6	13	CASSIVGDSPLHF	TGTGCCAGTAGTATAGTGGGCGATTCACCCCTCCACTTT
TRBV7-3	NA	TRBD2	TRBJ2-3	16	CASRRTSGSHTDTQYF	TGTGCCAGCCGAAGGACTAGCGGGTCCCACACAGATACGCAGTATTTT
TRBV28	NA	NA	TRBJ1-1	11	CASKRGTEAFF	TGTGCCAGCAAAAGAGGCACTGAAGCTTTCTTT
TRBV29-1	NA	NA	TRBJ1-1	12	CSVDSGDGEAFF	TGCAGCGTTGACTCAGGGGACGGTGAAGCTTTCTTT
TRBV7-9	NA	TRBD1	TRBJ1-4	18	CASSFPHGQGANNEKLFF	TGTGCCAGCAGCTTCCCACACGGACAGGGGGCGAACAATGAAAAACTGTTTTTT
TRBV2	NA	NA	TRBJ2-2	14	CASSGDSRTGELFF	TGTGCCAGCAGTGGTGACAGTCGCACCGGGGAGCTGTTTTTT
TRBV2	NA	NA	TRBJ2-3	15	CASSEALRGGATQYF	TGTGCCAGCAGTGAAGCGCTTCGAGGTGGAGCTACGCAGTATTTT
TRBV6-2/TRBV6-3	NA	NA	TRBJ1-2	16	CASSSPRGAPNYGYTF	TGTGCCAGCAGTTCCCCTCGGGGGGCACCCAACTATGGCTACACCTTC
TRBV6-5	NA	NA	TRBJ2-1	16	CASSYSNPGLGDEQFF	TGTGCCAGCAGTTACTCCAACCCCGGGTTGGGTGATGAGCAGTTCTTC
TRBV28	NA	TRBD2	TRBJ2-7	14	CASLTSGRRYEQYF	TGTGCCAGCCTGACTAGCGGGAGAAGGTACGAGCAGTACTTC
TRBV5-4	once	NA	TRBJ1-1	14	CASSLNSPRAEAFF	TGTGCCAGCAGCTTGAACTCTCCACGGGCTGAAGCTTTCTTT
TRBV7-9	NA	TRBD1	TRBJ1-1	15	CASSYPGTGNTEAFF	TGTGCCAGCAGCTATCCCGGGACAGGTAACACTGAAGCTTTCTTT
TRBV5-1	few	NA	TRBJ2-3	16	CASSLAGSMNTDTQYF	TGCGCCAGCAGCTTGGCGGGAAGCATGAACACAGATACGCAGTATTTT
TRBV3-1/TRBV3-2	NA	NA	TRBJ1-1	16	CASSQYSGLGGTEAFF	TGTGCCAGCAGCCAGTACTCAGGGCTGGGTGGCACTGAAGCTTTCTTT
TRBV20-1	NA	NA	TRBJ1-5	13	CSASVGGGQPQHF	TGCAGTGCTAGTGTTGGGGGCGGGCAGCCCCAGCATTTT
TRBV30	NA	NA	TRBJ1-5	13	CAWSGESNQPQHF	TGTGCCTGGTCAGGGGAAAGCAATCAGCCCCAGCATTTT
TRBV4-1	NA	TRBD1	TRBJ2-7	17	CASSQVGTGRGSYEQYF	TGCGCCAGCAGCCAAGTCGGGACAGGTAGGGGTTCCTACGAGCAGTACTTC
TRBV10-1	NA	NA	TRBJ2-5	15	CASSESNREQGTQYF	TGCGCCAGCAGTGAGTCGAACAGGGAACAGGGGACCCAGTACTTC
TRBV6-7	NA	TRBD1	TRBJ1-2	15	CASSYPGQGDYGYTF	TGTGCCAGCAGTTACCCGGGACAGGGAGACTATGGCTACACCTTC
TRBV5-6	NA	TRBD2	TRBJ2-5	14	CASTLAGGIETQYF	TGTGCCAGCACTCTAGCGGGAGGAATAGAGACCCAGTACTTC
TRBV3-1/TRBV3-2	NA	TRBD2	TRBJ2-2	18	CASSQPSGRTTNTGELFF	TGTGCCAGCAGCCAGCCTAGCGGGAGGACCACGAACACCGGGGAGCTGTTTTTT
TRBV3-1/TRBV3-2	NA	NA	TRBJ1-6	12	CASSQDIGPLHF	TGTGCCAGCAGCCAAGATATCGGACCCCTCCACTTT
TRBV7-3	once	TRBD2	TRBJ2-1	17	CASSLTGRKSLYNEQFF	TGTGCCAGCAGCTTAACCGGGAGGAAGTCATTGTACAATGAGCAGTTCTTC
TRBV30	NA	TRBD1	TRBJ2-2	15	CAWETGKLRTGELFF	TGTGCCTGGGAGACAGGGAAGCTTCGGACCGGGGAGCTGTTTTTT
TRBV7-9	NA	NA	TRBJ1-1	15	CASSFLTDLNTEAFF	TGTGCCAGCAGCTTTCTGACAGACTTGAACACTGAAGCTTTCTTT
TRBV3-1/TRBV3-2	NA	NA	TRBJ1-1	16	CASSQVQGSVDTEAFF	TGTGCCAGCAGCCAAGTACAGGGAAGCGTGGACACTGAAGCTTTCTTT
TRBV28	NA	NA	TRBJ1-1	16	CASSFEFSNQNTEAFF	TGTGCCAGCAGTTTTGAGTTTTCGAACCAGAACACTGAAGCTTTCTTT
TRBV12-3/TRBV12-4	once	TRBD2	TRBJ2-7	13	CATVAGSPAEQYF	TGTGCCACCGTAGCGGGATCCCCTGCCGAGCAGTACTTC
TRBV5-4	NA	TRBD1	TRBJ2-7	13	CASSNTDRDEQYF	TGTGCCAGCAGCAACACGGACAGGGACGAGCAGTACTTC